These 10 T cell receptor beta chains were all obtained from the same sample, sequenced in a study of shared clonotypes between healthy human individuals. Selected positively for CCR7 and CD45RO-negative, naive CD8 cells excluded terminally differentiated effector memory CD45RA+ cells. Method: immunoSEQ multiplex PCR; TCRdb's copy keeps in-frame clones and lacks some. The sample shows approximately 810,000 clones, 92% of them seen only once. Input material: naive CD8+ T cells sorted from blood. These receptors originate from a man aged 25 to 40 in good health.

Here the CDR3 reads CASSTGLGEKLFF. The CDR3 bases are TGCGCCAGCAGCACAGGGCTGGGTGAAAAACTGTTTTTT. The rearrangement uses TRBV5-1 and TRBJ1-4; possibly TRBD1 for D (6 bases). Trimming removed 4 bases at V and 7 bases at J, with 11 bases between. CDR3 length: 13 residues. CDR1 is SGHRS and CDR2 is YFSETQ in the germline V gene. Together with reference TRBV5-1 and TRBJ1-4, the CDR3 gives the full variable domain: KAGVTQTPRYLIKTRGQQVTLSCSPISGHRSVSWYQQTPGQGLQFLFEYFSETQRNKGNFPGRFSGRQFSNSRSEMNVSTLELGDSALYLCASSTGLGEKLFFGSGTQLSVL.

This rearrangement joins TRBV9 to TRBJ2-1, with no clear D. V dropped 2 bases and J dropped 2 bases, with 14 bases sitting between them. Germline CDR1 and CDR2: SGDLS and YYNGEE. This CDR3 comprises 16 residues. CDR3 nucleotide sequence: TGTGCCAGCAGCGTTACATTACGACGAGCCTACAATGAGCAGTTCTTC. Amino acid sequence: CASSVTLRRAYNEQFF.

The rearrangement joins TRBV13 to TRBJ2-1; 7 nucleotides agree with TRBD2. Germline CDR1 PRHDT, CDR2 FYEKMQ (reference sequence). The V segment lost 0 bases and the J segment 12 bases; nucleotides outside the gene matches: 5. CDR3 size: 13 residues. The CDR3: CASSLGRGGGQFF. The CDR3 nucleotides read TGTGCCAGCAGCTTAGGCCGAGGCGGGGGGCAGTTCTTC.

The V gene is TRBV9, the J gene TRBJ2-3, with D possibly being TRBD2 (6 bases). Germline assignment: CDR1 SGDLS and CDR2 YYNGEE. Between the trimmed V and J ends, which lost 4 bases and 2 bases, there was a span of 14 bases. This CDR3 is 15 amino acids long. CDR3 sequence: CASSFRLGSTDTQYF. The CDR3 nucleotides are TGTGCCAGCAGCTTTCGACTAGGCTCCACAGATACGCAGTATTTT.

This clone was seen only once. Other DNA sequences from this sample encode an identical CDR3 as well. The genes are TRBV9 and TRBJ2-7; 11 bases agree with TRBD1. The V segment lost 3 bases and the J segment 4 bases; nucleotides outside the gene matches: 6. Germline V gene sequence: CDR1 SGDLS, CDR2 YYNGEE. The CDR3 is 15 amino acids. DNA of the CDR3: TGTGCCAGCAGCGCTACCGGGACAGGGGGATACGAGCAGTACTTC. Protein product: CASSATGTGGYEQYF.

The gene calls are TRBV19 and TRBJ2-4, with 10 bases identical to TRBD2. The junction had 7 bases not matched to a gene; V was cut back by 7 bases and J by 1 base. The germline gives CDR1 LNHDA, CDR2 SQIVND (reference sequence). This CDR3 comprises 16 residues. The CDR3 sequence: CASTTGLADAKNIQYF. The CDR3 region has the DNA TGTGCCAGTACTACCGGACTAGCGGACGCCAAAAACATTCAGTACTTC.

V is TRBV19 and J is TRBJ2-6; 8 positions agree with TRBD1. This CDR3 is 18 amino acids long. Germline-derived CDR1 and CDR2 are LNHDA and SQIVND (reference sequence). J gave up 2 bases and V 6 bases, and 12 bases lay outside the gene matches. The CDR3 DNA sequence: TGTGCCAGTAGCCGAACAGGGGGTCAGTTTACTGGGGCCAACGTCCTGACTTTC. Translated: CASSRTGGQFTGANVLTF.

This rearrangement joins TRBV27 to TRBJ1-2; D call uncertain. Germline CDR1 reads MNHEY; CDR2 reads SMNVEV (reference sequence). The CDR3 is 15 amino acids. The V end lost 1 base, the J end lost 0 bases, and 9 bases lay between the germline ends. Here the CDR3 reads CASSLFYRSNYGYTF. The CDR3 region has the DNA TGTGCCAGCAGTTTATTTTACAGATCTAACTATGGCTACACCTTC.

This chain uses TRBV7-8 with TRBJ2-5, with 15 bases fitting TRBD2. Germline V gives CDR1 SGHVS, CDR2 FQNEAQ. Losses at the gene ends were 7 bases for V and 3 bases for J; bases not matched to a gene: 3. This CDR3 is built from 15 residues. CDR3 sequence (DNA): TGTGCCAGCACCGGGACTAGCGGGAGGAAAGAGACCCAGTACTTC. It is translated as CASTGTSGRKETQYF.

The chain is built from TRBV4-1 and TRBJ1-4; D might be TRBD1 (5 bases). Deletions cut 1 base from V and 4 bases from J, with 10 bases between. There are 15 residues in the CDR3. Germline V gene data show CDR1 as MGHRA and CDR2 as YSYEKL. The CDR3 loop reads CASSQVVTVNEKLFF. CDR3 in DNA: TGCGCCAGCAGCCAAGTAGTGACAGTTAATGAAAAACTGTTTTTT.